This TCR beta chain was identified in a study of T cells after somatic rescue of genetic block. Using immunoSEQ multiplex PCR, the repertoire was profiled, and TCRdb retains in-frame clones only, with some absent. Found here are some 68,000 clones, approximately 91% of them singletons; the top ten hold 2.5% to 3%. This CDR3 spans 16 amino acids. The trim removed 5 bases at V and 7 bases at J, leaving 9 bases unmatched. Germline CDR1 SGHTA, CDR2 FQGNSA. The chain links TRBV7-2 to TRBJ2-7, with 15 positions matching TRBD2. This sequence originates from a man aged 30 to 39. The sample consisted of peripheral blood mononuclear cells (PBMCs). The CDR3 loop reads CASSHPGTSGRYEQYF. CDR3 in DNA: TGTGCCAGCAGCCACCCCGGGACTAGCGGGAGGTATGAGCAGTACTTC.